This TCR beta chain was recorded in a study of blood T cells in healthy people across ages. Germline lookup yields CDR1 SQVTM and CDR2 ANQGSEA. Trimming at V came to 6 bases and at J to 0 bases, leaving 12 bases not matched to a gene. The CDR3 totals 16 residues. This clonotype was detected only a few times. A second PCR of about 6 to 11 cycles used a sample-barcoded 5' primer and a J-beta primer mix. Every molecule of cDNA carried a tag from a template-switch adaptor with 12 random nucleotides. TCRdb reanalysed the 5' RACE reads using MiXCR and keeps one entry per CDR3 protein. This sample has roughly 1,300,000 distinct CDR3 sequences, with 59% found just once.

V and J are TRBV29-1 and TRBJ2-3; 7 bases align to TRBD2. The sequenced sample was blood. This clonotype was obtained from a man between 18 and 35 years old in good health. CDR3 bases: TGCAGCGTGGCCGGGACTACTCGGGCAAGCACAGATACGCAGTATTTT. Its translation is CSVAGTTRASTDTQYF.